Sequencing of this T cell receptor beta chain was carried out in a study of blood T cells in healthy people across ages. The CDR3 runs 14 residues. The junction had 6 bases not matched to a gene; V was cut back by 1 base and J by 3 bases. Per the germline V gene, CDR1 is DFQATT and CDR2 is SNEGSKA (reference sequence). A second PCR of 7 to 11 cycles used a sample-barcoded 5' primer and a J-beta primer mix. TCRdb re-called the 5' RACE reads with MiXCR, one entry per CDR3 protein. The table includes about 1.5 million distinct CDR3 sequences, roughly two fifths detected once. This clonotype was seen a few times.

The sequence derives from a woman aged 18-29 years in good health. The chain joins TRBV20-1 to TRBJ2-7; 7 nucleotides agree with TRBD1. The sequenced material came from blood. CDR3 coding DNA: TGCAGTGCTAGAGTTAAGGGACAGAACTACGAGCAGTACTTC. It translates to CSARVKGQNYEQYF.